The 13 T cell receptor beta chains listed next were all sequenced from one sample in a study of cytomegalovirus exposure and HLA in healthy donors. Primers included in the PCR were 60 Vbeta and 13 Jbeta primers. Clones were sequenced by immunoSEQ multiplex PCR, and TCRdb holds only the in-frame ones, with some missing. The data show approximately 81,000 clones, with 70% to 75% seen just once and about 6% held by the top ten. What was sequenced was PBMCs. All receptors derive from a woman aged 45-59 years in good health and CMV-seropositive.

The chain couples TRBV7-9 to TRBJ2-7; 11 bases are shared with TRBD2. The germline gives CDR1 SEHNR, CDR2 FQNEAQ (reference sequence). The CDR3 is made up of 14 amino acids. Losses at the gene ends were 6 bases for V and 3 bases for J; bases not matched to a gene: 4. CDR3 in DNA: TGTGCCAGCAGTGGGACTAGCGGCAACTACGAGCAGTACTTC. Protein: CASSGTSGNYEQYF.

This rearrangement joins TRBV6-5 to TRBJ1-1, with D maybe TRBD1 (5 bases). Per germline, CDR1 MNHEY and CDR2 SVGAGI. Trimming removed 5 bases at V and 5 bases at J, with 12 bases between. The CDR3 spans 13 residues. The CDR3 coding sequence is TGTGCCAGCAGTAGGGGACGGGAGACTGAAGCTTTCTTT. This sequence encodes CASSRGRETEAFF.

The genes are TRBV5-1 and TRBJ2-2; D is uncertain. The V end was cut by 5 bases, the J end by 4 bases, with 15 bases between. In germline, CDR1 is SGHRS, CDR2 YFSETQ. The CDR3 runs to 15 residues. CDR3 coding DNA: TGCGCCAGCAGACTCCGGCAAGCGAGCACCGGGGAGCTGTTTTTT. It translates to CASRLRQASTGELFF. Full variable domain (rest looked up from reference TRBV5-1 and TRBJ2-2): KAGVTQTPRYLIKTRGQQVTLSCSPISGHRSVSWYQQTPGQGLQFLFEYFSETQRNKGNFPGRFSGRQFSNSRSEMNVSTLELGDSALYLCASRLRQASTGELFFGEGSRLTVL.

CDR3 sequence: CASSPQGATNEKLFF. The CDR3 region has the DNA TGTGCCAGCAGTCCTCAGGGTGCAACTAATGAAAAACTGTTTTTT. The rearrangement links TRBV27 to TRBJ1-4; D might be TRBD1 (5 bases). The CDR3 sequence is 15 residues long. V was cut by 5 bases and J by 0 bases, with 10 bases left in between. The germline CDR1 and CDR2 sequences are MNHEY and SMNVEV (reference sequence).

The chain couples TRBV2 to TRBJ1-2; D ambiguous. Per the germline V gene, CDR1 is SNHLY and CDR2 is FYNNEI. V was cut by 8 bases and J by 6 bases, with 10 bases left in between. This CDR3 region has 11 residues. This chain's CDR3 is CASGEWNGYTF. CDR3 bases: TGTGCCAGCGGGGAGTGGAATGGCTACACCTTC.

The chain couples TRBV6-6 to TRBJ1-1; 8 nucleotides agree with TRBD1. Trimming took 6 bases from V and 6 from J; bases not matched to a gene: 15. The CDR3 runs 16 residues. Germline V lookup: CDR1 MNHNY, CDR2 SVGAGI (reference sequence). The CDR3: CASSVFTQGAGAEAFF. The CDR3 coding sequence is TGTGCCAGCAGCGTCTTTACGCAGGGGGCTGGGGCTGAAGCTTTCTTT.

The V and J genes are TRBV27 and TRBJ1-3; the match to TRBD1 covers 9 bases. This CDR3 is 18 amino acids long. From germline, CDR1 is MNHEY and CDR2 SMNVEV (reference sequence). With V trimmed by 5 bases and J by 0 bases, 11 bases remained unmatched. Written as DNA, the CDR3 is TGTGCCAGCAGTCCATCTTGGACAGGGGCCCCCTCTGGAAACACCATATATTTT. This sequence encodes CASSPSWTGAPSGNTIYF.

V gene TRBV4-1 combines with J gene TRBJ2-3; 9 positions agree with TRBD2. The CDR3 loop spans 17 amino acids. Germline CDR1 is MGHRA and CDR2 is YSYEKL. Trimming removed 0 bases from V and 6 bases from J; junction bases left unmatched: 10. This CDR3 reads CASSQDGTSSIRDTQYF. CDR3 coding DNA: TGCGCCAGCAGCCAAGATGGGACTAGCTCGATAAGGGATACGCAGTATTTT.

V and J are TRBV6-5 and TRBJ2-7; TRBD2 aligns across 8 bases. Germline V gene lookup returns CDR1 MNHEY and CDR2 SVGAGI. This CDR3 is 15 amino acids long. With V trimmed by 2 bases and J by 4 bases, 7 bases remained unmatched. In nucleotides, the CDR3 is TGTGCCAGCAGTTACGGTCGGGGGGGCTTTTACGAGCAGTACTTC. Protein sequence: CASSYGRGGFYEQYF.

The chain joins TRBV29-1 to TRBJ1-1; TRBD1 might be the D (5 bases). V gave up 4 bases and J gave up 5 bases, with 14 bases separating them. The germline gives CDR1 SQVTM, CDR2 ANQGSEA. The CDR3 covers 13 residues. CDR3 sequence reads: CSVARERGTEAFF. The CDR3 DNA reads as TGCAGCGTTGCTAGGGAACGGGGGACTGAAGCTTTCTTT.

The genes are TRBV6-5 and TRBJ2-5; maybe TRBD2 (5 bases). CDR3 length: 14 residues. Deletions cut 5 bases from V and 5 bases from J, with 15 bases between. Per germline, CDR1 MNHEY and CDR2 SVGAGI. The CDR3 coding sequence is TGTGCCAGCAGTGTCAATGGAGGAAGGGAGACCCAGTACTTC. This translates into CASSVNGGRETQYF.

The CDR3 here is CASSDRRGGSGGYTF. In DNA form, the CDR3 reads TGTGCCAGCAGTGATAGGCGGGGAGGCTCTGGCGGCTACACCTTC. The V and J genes are TRBV2 and TRBJ1-2; no firm D call. The CDR3 runs to 15 residues. V shed 3 bases and J shed 8 bases, with 19 bases lying between them. Looked up from germline, CDR1 is SNHLY and CDR2 is FYNNEI. The full variable domain, with the rest looked up from reference TRBV2 and TRBJ1-2, is EPEVTQTPSHQVTQMGQEVILRCVPISNHLYFYWYRQILGQKVEFLVSFYNNEISEKSEIFDDQFSVERPDGSNFTLKIRSTKLEDSAMYFCASSDRRGGSGGYTFGSGTRLTVV.

The chain combines TRBV19 with TRBJ2-6; a possible D gene is TRBD2 (5 bases). CDR3 length equals 14 residues. With 6 bases removed from V and 0 bases from J, the gap between germline ends came to 6 bases. Germline CDR1 LNHDA, CDR2 SQIVND (reference sequence). Here the CDR3 DNA reads TGTGCCAGTAGGACTACCTCTGGGGCCAACGTCCTGACTTTC. This sequence encodes CASRTTSGANVLTF.